The 9 T cell receptor beta chains below all came from one sample that was sequenced in a study of shared clonotypes between healthy human individuals. CD45RO-negative cells were positively selected for CCR7, leaving out terminally differentiated effector memory CD45RA+ cells. TCRdb's table, derived via immunoSEQ multiplex PCR, lists solely in-frame clones and lacks some. The sample lists roughly 2 million clones; about 95% were seen once. Sequenced: naive CD8+ T cells sorted from blood. The receptor set was obtained from a man aged 18 to 29 in good health.

The J gene is TRBJ2-7, the V gene TRBV5-6; D gene unclear. The CDR3 is 14 residues long. Germline loops: CDR1 SGHDT, CDR2 YYEEEE. Trimming shortened V by 5 bases and J by 0 bases, and 12 bases separated the two germline ends. CDR3 nucleotide sequence: TGTGCCAGCAGTGTGGACGGCAGCTCCTACGAGCAGTACTTC. It codes for CASSVDGSSYEQYF.

The V gene is TRBV4-3, the J gene TRBJ2-1; possibly TRBD2 for D (6 bases). The CDR3 is 19 residues long. Germline CDR1 LGHNA, CDR2 YSLEER. V lost 0 bases and J 0 bases, leaving 18 bases between the germline ends. As DNA, the CDR3 is TGCGCCAGCAGCCAAGACCCGGACTACGAGCTGGGCTCCTACAATGAGCAGTTCTTC. Translating it yields CASSQDPDYELGSYNEQFF.

This rearrangement joins TRBV7-2 to TRBJ1-1; D unclear. The CDR3 is made up of 11 amino acids. V was clipped by 4 bases and J by 8 bases, with 8 bases between them. Germline loops: CDR1 SGHTA, CDR2 FQGNSA. The CDR3 loop is CASSWGMEAFF. For the CDR3, the DNA is TGTGCCAGCAGCTGGGGTATGGAAGCTTTCTTT. The entire variable domain, with the rest obtained from reference TRBV7-2 and TRBJ1-1, is as follows: GAGVSQSPSNKVTEKGKDVELRCDPISGHTALYWYRQSLGQGLEFLIYFQGNSAPDKSGLPSDRFSAERTGGSVSTLTIQRTQQEDSAVYLCASSWGMEAFFGQGTRLTVV.

This clone was counted a single time. V and J are TRBV10-3 and TRBJ1-1; no clear D. The CDR3 is 14 amino acids. Germline CDR1 is ENHRY and CDR2 is SYGVKD. The germline V and J ends were trimmed by 6 bases and 3 bases, with 14 bases remaining between them. In DNA form, the CDR3 reads TGTGCCATCAGGGGAGAGGGTTGGGACACTGAAGCTTTCTTT. This codes for CAIRGEGWDTEAFF.

The chain recombines TRBV6-5 with TRBJ1-5; 7 positions agree with TRBD1. The junction had 10 bases not matched to a gene; V was cut back by 5 bases and J by 6 bases. The germline V gene encodes CDR1 MNHEY and CDR2 SVGAGI. The CDR3 covers 15 residues. This CDR3 is CASSPLQGPGQPQHF. The CDR3 DNA reads TGTGCCAGCAGTCCACTACAGGGGCCGGGTCAGCCCCAGCATTTT.

DNA of the CDR3: TGTGCCAGCAGCAACAACCCGGGACTAGCGGGAGGGCATCACACAGATACGCAGTATTTT. It translates to CASSNNPGLAGGHHTDTQYF. The J gene is TRBJ2-3, the V gene TRBV9; 16 bases align to TRBD2. This CDR3 contains 20 residues. The junction had 13 bases not matched to a gene; V was cut back by 4 bases and J by 2 bases. Germline V gene lookup returns CDR1 SGDLS and CDR2 YYNGEE. Complete variable domain (other parts from reference TRBV9 and TRBJ2-3): DSGVTQTPKHLITATGQRVTLRCSPRSGDLSVYWYQQSLDQGLQFLIQYYNGEERAKGNILERFSAQQFPDLHSELNLSSLELGDSALYFCASSNNPGLAGGHHTDTQYFGPGTRLTVL.

The V and J genes are TRBV7-4 and TRBJ2-5, with 12 bases identical to TRBD1. In germline, CDR1 is SGHVT, CDR2 SQSDAQ. This CDR3 spans 12 amino acids. Trimming removed 9 bases from V and 5 bases from J; junction bases left unmatched: 1. CDR3 loop: CARGQGAETQYF. In DNA, the CDR3 is TGTGCCAGGGGACAGGGGGCTGAGACCCAGTACTTC.

The rearrangement uses TRBV4-1 and TRBJ2-7, with a weak D call TRBD2 (6 bases). Deletions cut 6 bases from V and 2 bases from J, with 11 bases between. CDR1 and CDR2 (germline): MGHRA, YSYEKL. The CDR3 totals 13 residues. This CDR3 is CASSLGGTYEQYF. For the CDR3, the DNA is TGCGCCAGCAGTCTCGGGGGAACCTACGAGCAGTACTTC.

The chain has TRBV4-1 and TRBJ1-1; D possibly corresponds to TRBD1 (6 bases). The CDR3 contains 15 residues. Germline CDR1 MGHRA, CDR2 YSYEKL. Trimming shortened V by 0 bases and J by 5 bases, and 13 bases separated the two germline ends. CDR3 protein: CASSQEQGSVTEAFF. The CDR3, as DNA: TGCGCCAGCAGCCAAGAACAGGGTTCGGTGACTGAAGCTTTCTTT.